The 20 T cell receptor beta chains below come from one sample, sequenced in a study of T cell responses to AZD1222 COVID-19 vaccine. Assay used: immunoSEQ multiplex PCR; TCRdb lists only in-frame clones, some missing. The sample yields roughly 130,000 clones, 92% seen once. The sample was peripheral blood, taken on day 0 of AZD1222 vaccination. These receptors were obtained from an adult in good health.

The chain recombines TRBV20-1 with TRBJ2-7, with TRBD2 matching over 7 bases. Germline V CDR1 and CDR2: DFQATT, SNEGSKA (reference sequence). The CDR3 covers 14 residues. V dropped 3 bases and J dropped 5; count of bases not matched to a gene: 10. The CDR3 loop reads CSASLVGRKNEQYF. The CDR3 bases are TGCAGTGCTAGTTTGGTCGGGAGGAAAAACGAGCAGTACTTC.

The chain has TRBV7-2 and TRBJ1-1; TRBD1 might be the D (5 bases). The ends were cut back, 3 bases at V and 0 bases at J, with 11 bases in the middle. This CDR3 spans 15 amino acids. Germline lookup yields CDR1 SGHTA and CDR2 FQGNSA. The CDR3 region has the DNA TGTGCCAGCAGCTTGGGGGGGAACTTGAACACTGAAGCTTTCTTT. It specifies CASSLGGNLNTEAFF.

The rearrangement joins TRBV7-3 to TRBJ2-7; the match to TRBD1 covers 8 bases. Looked up from germline, CDR1 is SGHTA and CDR2 is FQGTGA. This CDR3 has 15 residues. V was pared by 2 bases and J by 1 base, with 4 bases of the junction left unmatched. The chain's CDR3 is CASSLFGTGSYEQYF. The CDR3 bases are TGTGCCAGCAGCTTATTCGGGACAGGTTCCTACGAGCAGTACTTC.

This sequence joins TRBV6-5 and TRBJ2-1, with D unclear. Germline CDR1 reads MNHEY; CDR2 reads SVGAGI. Trimming removed 4 bases at V and 4 bases at J, with 14 bases between. This CDR3 region has 15 residues. The CDR3 protein is CASSSYPGEYNEQFF. The CDR3 DNA sequence: TGTGCCAGCAGTTCCTACCCCGGAGAGTACAATGAGCAGTTCTTC.

The J gene is TRBJ2-4, the V gene TRBV6-5, with 9 bases fitting TRBD1. This CDR3 has 15 amino acids. V gave up 8 bases and J gave up 4 bases; unmatched junction bases: 9. The germline V gene encodes CDR1 MNHEY and CDR2 SVGAGI. CDR3 protein: CASGQGQGVKNIQYF. The DNA for the CDR3 is TGTGCCAGCGGCCAGGGACAGGGTGTAAAAAACATTCAGTACTTC.

DNA of the CDR3: TGTGCCAGCAGTTACTCCGGAGAAGCTTTCTTT. It encodes CASSYSGEAFF. This chain connects TRBV6-6 to TRBJ1-1; D remains unclear. Germline values: CDR1 MNHNY, CDR2 SVGAGI (reference sequence). V shed 0 bases and J shed 8 bases, with 4 bases lying between them. The CDR3 is 11 residues long.

This clone was seen a single time. The genes are TRBV28 and TRBJ2-1; TRBD2 aligns across 8 bases. CDR1 is MDHEN and CDR2 is SYDVKM in the germline V gene. CDR3 length: 16 residues. V gave up 8 bases and J gave up 1 base; unmatched junction bases: 10. This CDR3 is CASRTLSGSSYNEQFF. DNA of the CDR3: TGTGCCAGCCGCACGTTAAGCGGGAGTTCCTACAATGAGCAGTTCTTC.

The gene calls are TRBV20-1 and TRBJ2-1; D uncertain. Germline V CDR1 and CDR2: DFQATT, SNEGSKA (reference sequence). Trimming cost V 5 bases and J 3 bases, with 2 bases left between them. This CDR3 comprises 10 residues. DNA of the CDR3: TGCAGTGCTTACTACAATGAGCAGTTCTTC. Its protein is CSAYYNEQFF.

This clone was detected once. This chain uses TRBV24-1 with TRBJ2-2; 9 bases map to TRBD1. Germline values: CDR1 KGHDR, CDR2 SFDVKD. The V segment lost 3 bases and the J segment 5 bases; nucleotides outside the gene matches: 9. There are 17 residues in the CDR3. The CDR3 loop reads CATSDLQGAAGTGELFF. CDR3 DNA: TGTGCCACCAGTGATCTACAGGGGGCCGCCGGGACCGGGGAGCTGTTTTTT.

This clone was seen only once. This chain connects TRBV4-1 to TRBJ2-7; D unclear. CDR1 is MGHRA, CDR2 YSYEKL, per germline. Trimming left V 1 base short and J 2 bases short, with 6 bases between. CDR3 length equals 13 residues. The CDR3 is CASSQVGTYEQYF. The CDR3 DNA reads TGCGCCAGCAGCCAAGTCGGAACCTACGAGCAGTACTTC.

V usage is TRBV20-1 and J usage is TRBJ2-5; D gene unclear. The CDR3 sequence is 11 residues long. Germline V gives CDR1 DFQATT, CDR2 SNEGSKA (reference sequence). The CDR3 sequence is CSLYGQETQYF. In DNA form, the CDR3 reads TGCAGCTTATACGGGCAAGAGACCCAGTACTTC.

The chain links TRBV6-6 to TRBJ2-2; 15 bases map to TRBD2. Germline V gives CDR1 MNHNY, CDR2 SVGAGI (reference sequence). Germline trimming cut 5 bases from V and 4 bases from J; bases unmatched to any gene: 11. The CDR3 length is 19 residues. The CDR3 reads CASSRTSGRALRFTGELFF. The CDR3 bases are TGTGCCAGCAGTCGGACTAGCGGGAGGGCCTTAAGATTCACCGGGGAGCTGTTTTTT.

The rearrangement uses TRBV6-2 or TRBV6-3 and TRBJ1-1; D perhaps matches TRBD1 (6 bases). The CDR3 spans 12 residues. V was shortened by 5 bases and J by 7 bases, with 11 bases between the two germline ends. Per germline, CDR1 MNHEY and CDR2 SVGEGT. The CDR3 sequence is CASSARGNEAFF. In DNA form, the CDR3 reads TGTGCCAGCAGTGCTAGGGGGAATGAAGCTTTCTTT.

The chain links TRBV7-2 to TRBJ2-1, with 13 bases fitting TRBD2. J lost 6 bases, V lost 2 bases, and 7 bases had no gene match. Germline assignment: CDR1 SGHTA and CDR2 FQGNSA. This CDR3 region has 17 residues. The CDR3 region has the DNA TGTGCCAGCAGCTTACTTGGGACTAGCGGGACGGGCAATGAGCAGTTCTTC. Translation gives CASSLLGTSGTGNEQFF.

The table lists this clone with a count of one. The V call is TRBV7-2, the J call TRBJ2-7; D possibly matches TRBD1 or TRBD2 (5 bases each). CDR1 is SGHTA, CDR2 FQGNSA, per germline. The CDR3 is made up of 17 amino acids. The V gene lost 5 bases and the J gene lost 1 base, with 21 bases spanning the gap. The CDR3 nucleotides are TGTGCCAGCAGCCCTATGTCCCGAGGGCAGGGTTCCTACGAGCAGTACTTC. Translated, it gives CASSPMSRGQGSYEQYF.

The V and J genes are TRBV15 and TRBJ2-7, with D possibly TRBD1 on 5 matching bases. This CDR3 comprises 15 residues. V lost 0 bases and J 6 bases, leaving 15 bases between the germline ends. Germline V gene data show CDR1 as LNHNV and CDR2 as YYDKDF (reference sequence). DNA of the CDR3: TGTGCCACCAGCAGAGAGGGCCAGGGCTGGCTCGAGCAGTACTTC. Translated: CATSREGQGWLEQYF.

The V call is TRBV19, the J call TRBJ1-2; 9 bases map to TRBD1. CDR1 is LNHDA and CDR2 is SQIVND in the germline V gene (reference sequence). This CDR3 spans 15 amino acids. V dropped 4 bases and J dropped 2; count of bases not matched to a gene: 5. Here the CDR3 DNA reads TGTGCCAGTAGTACAGGACAGGGGCTCAACTATGGCTACACCTTC. Translating it yields CASSTGQGLNYGYTF. Combining the CDR3 with reference TRBV19 and TRBJ1-2 gives the whole variable domain DGGITQSPKYLFRKEGQNVTLSCEQNLNHDAMYWYRQDPGQGLRLIYYSQIVNDFQKGDIAEGYSVSREKKESFPLTVTSAQKNPTAFYLCASSTGQGLNYGYTFGSGTRLTVV.

This chain uses TRBV5-1 with TRBJ2-7, with TRBD2 matching 7 bases. This CDR3 has 14 amino acids. CDR1 is SGHRS, CDR2 YFSETQ, per germline. V shed 0 bases, J shed 4 bases, and the junction held 4 bases outside the gene matches. The CDR3 DNA reads as TGCGCCAGCAGCTTGGGCGGGGAGGGGTACGAGCAGTACTTC. Encoded protein: CASSLGGEGYEQYF. The entire variable domain, with the rest obtained from reference TRBV5-1 and TRBJ2-7, is as follows: KAGVTQTPRYLIKTRGQQVTLSCSPISGHRSVSWYQQTPGQGLQFLFEYFSETQRNKGNFPGRFSGRQFSNSRSEMNVSTLELGDSALYLCASSLGGEGYEQYFGPGTRLTVT.

The chain employs TRBV28 and TRBJ1-2; the D gene is possibly TRBD1 (5 bases). Germline CDR1 and CDR2: MDHEN and SYDVKM. This CDR3 is built from 10 residues. The germline V and J ends were trimmed by 8 bases and 6 bases, with 7 bases remaining between them. The DNA of the CDR3 is TGTGCCAGCGGGGCTCATGGCTACACCTTC. This gives the protein CASGAHGYTF.

The V gene is TRBV2, the J gene TRBJ2-2; D is uncertain. Germline assignment: CDR1 SNHLY and CDR2 FYNNEI. Between the trimmed V and J ends, which lost 6 bases and 3 bases, there was a span of 11 bases. The CDR3 runs 14 residues. The CDR3 is CASRDGRDTGELFF. Here the CDR3 DNA reads TGTGCCAGCAGAGACGGACGGGACACCGGGGAGCTGTTTTTT.